Below are 26 T cell receptor beta chains sequenced from a single sample in a study of CD8+ T cells in alopecia areata. Following RNA extraction, reverse transcription yielded cDNA that acted as the sequencing template. Here immunoSEQ multiplex PCR was the method, and the copy in TCRdb shows in-frame clones only, minus some. The sample shows approximately 100,000 clones, about 61% of them seen only once. As to treatment: oral pan-JAK inhibitor, 5-10 mg twice daily. The sample in question was CD8+ T cells sorted from blood, obtained at approximately week 60, from a patient treated with tofacitinib. Receptors originate from a human donor with alopecia areata.

This clone came up a few times. The V gene is TRBV7-9, the J gene TRBJ2-2; possibly TRBD2 for D (5 bases). The CDR3 is 12 residues long. Germline V gene lookup returns CDR1 SEHNR and CDR2 FQNEAQ (reference sequence). Trimming took off 3 bases at V and 9 bases at J, with 8 bases between the two ends. CDR3 nucleotide sequence: TGTGCCAGCAGCTTGGGGAGCCGGGAGCTGTTTTTT. It translates to CASSLGSRELFF.

The chain is built from TRBV5-1 and TRBJ1-2; tentative D call: TRBD1 (6 bases). CDR3 length: 13 amino acids. The V gene's germline CDR1 is SGHRS and CDR2 YFSETQ. The ends were cut back, 7 bases at V and 1 base at J, with 11 bases in the middle. CDR3 sequence (DNA): TGCGCCAGCTCGGACAGAAATAACTATGGCTACACCTTC. Translated: CASSDRNNYGYTF.

There are a few counts of this clone. This sequence joins TRBV19 and TRBJ1-1; D is unclear. Trimming removed 3 bases at V and 3 bases at J, with 8 bases between. The CDR3 sequence is 13 residues long. Germline V gene sequence: CDR1 LNHDA, CDR2 SQIVND (reference sequence). This CDR3 reads CASSIGTYTEAFF. CDR3 sequence (DNA): TGTGCCAGTAGTATTGGCACCTACACTGAAGCTTTCTTT.

This clone was recorded a few times. This chain connects TRBV6-5 to TRBJ1-4; D unresolved. The CDR3 contains 14 residues. Germline CDR1 is MNHEY and CDR2 is SVGAGI. V was pared by 4 bases and J by 5 bases, with 11 bases between. This chain's CDR3 is CASSFDGRNEKLFF. The CDR3 DNA reads TGTGCCAGCAGTTTCGATGGACGGAATGAAAAACTGTTTTTT.

The J gene is TRBJ1-3, the V gene TRBV6-6; 7 bases are a match to TRBD1. The CDR3 spans 12 residues. The J segment lost 3 bases and the V segment lost 10 bases, leaving 3 bases of the junction unmatched. Germline V gene data show CDR1 as MNHNY and CDR2 as SVGAGI (reference sequence). The CDR3 DNA sequence: TGTGCCACCAGGGGGGGTGGAAACACCATATATTTT. Its translation: CATRGGGNTIYF.

A note on this clone: The junction differs from germline at one of its ends, possibly a read error. The rearrangement joins TRBV7-9 to TRBJ1-1, with D unclear. Germline V gene lookup returns CDR1 SEHNR and CDR2 FQNEAQ (reference sequence). This CDR3 comprises 11 residues. The CDR3 sequence: CASSFSTDAFF. The CDR3 DNA sequence: TGTGCCAGCAGCTTTTCCACTGACGCTTTCTTT.

The gene calls are TRBV29-1 and TRBJ2-3; no reliable D call. This CDR3 spans 14 amino acids. Germline CDR1 and CDR2: SQVTM and ANQGSEA. Deletions cut 1 base from V and 4 bases from J, with 12 bases between. CDR3 residues: CSVEGLTWSDTQYF. Written as DNA, the CDR3 is TGCAGCGTTGAAGGGCTTACATGGTCAGATACGCAGTATTTT.

The rearrangement links TRBV5-6 to TRBJ1-6; 8 nucleotides line up with TRBD1. There are 14 residues in the CDR3. Per the germline V gene, CDR1 is SGHDT and CDR2 is YYEEEE. The junction had 6 bases not matched to a gene; V was cut back by 4 bases and J by 9 bases. CDR3 DNA: TGTGCCAGCAGCCAAGACAGGGGACCTTCACCCCTCCACTTT. It encodes CASSQDRGPSPLHF. Full variable domain (outside the CDR3, taken from reference TRBV5-6 and TRBJ1-6): DAGVTQSPTHLIKTRGQQVTLRCSPKSGHDTVSWYQQALGQGPQFIFQYYEEEERQRGNFPDRFSGHQFPNYSSELNVNALLLGDSALYLCASSQDRGPSPLHFGNGTRLTVT.

V usage is TRBV6-5 and J usage is TRBJ2-7; D is possibly TRBD2 (5 bases). The ends were cut back, 6 bases at V and 2 bases at J, with 17 bases in the middle. The CDR3 sequence is 15 residues long. From germline, CDR1 is MNHEY and CDR2 SVGAGI. DNA of the CDR3: TGTGCCAGCAGCTCGCGGCGGGCAAACCCCTACGAGCAGTACTTC. It is translated as CASSSRRANPYEQYF.

The V and J genes are TRBV30 and TRBJ1-1, with D perhaps TRBD1 (6 bases). The CDR3 extends over 11 amino acids. Trimming shortened V by 5 bases and J by 8 bases, and 12 bases separated the two germline ends. The V gene's germline CDR1 is GTSNPN and CDR2 SVGIG (reference sequence). CDR3 sequence: CAWRPGTEAFF. The CDR3 DNA follows: TGTGCCTGGCGCCCCGGGACAGAAGCTTTCTTT.

The chain's CDR3 is CASSLSVATGELFF. The CDR3 region has the DNA TGTGCCAGCAGTTTATCCGTGGCCACCGGGGAGCTGTTTTTT. This chain links TRBV27 with TRBJ2-2; D remains unclear. In germline, CDR1 is MNHEY, CDR2 SMNVEV (reference sequence). The CDR3 loop spans 14 amino acids. The V and J ends lost 0 bases and 4 bases respectively, with 6 bases between them.

The V gene is TRBV6-4, the J gene TRBJ2-7; TRBD1 aligns across 9 bases. Germline V gene lookup returns CDR1 MRHNA and CDR2 SNTAGT. The CDR3 is made up of 18 amino acids. Unmatched junction bases numbered 15, after V lost 6 bases and J lost 0 bases. The CDR3 here is CASSLDRGAPGGSYEQYF. The CDR3 DNA is TGTGCCAGCAGCCTCGACAGGGGGGCCCCCGGCGGCTCCTACGAGCAGTACTTC.

This clone occurred a few times. The chain carries TRBV4-1 and TRBJ2-4; D remains ambiguous. V was clipped by 1 base and J by 0 bases, with 7 bases between them. From germline, CDR1 is MGHRA and CDR2 YSYEKL. This CDR3 has 15 amino acids. The CDR3 DNA reads TGCGCCAGCAGCCAAGGTGTTCTAGCCAAAAACATTCAGTACTTC. It specifies CASSQGVLAKNIQYF.

This chain joins TRBV27 and TRBJ1-5; D gene ambiguous. This CDR3 is 14 amino acids long. The germline gives CDR1 MNHEY, CDR2 SMNVEV (reference sequence). Trimming took off 7 bases at V and 2 bases at J, with 12 bases between the two ends. The CDR3 nucleotides read TGTGCCAGCAAAGGGCCGGGAGGCAATCAGCCCCAGCATTTT. Protein product: CASKGPGGNQPQHF.

The chain is built from TRBV15 and TRBJ2-3, with TRBD1 as a possible D gene (5 bases). The CDR3 consists of 14 residues. The V gene's germline CDR1 is LNHNV and CDR2 YYDKDF (reference sequence). The V end lost 2 bases, the J end lost 5 bases, and 11 bases lay between the germline ends. CDR3: CATSRSQGGDTQYF. CDR3 nucleotide sequence: TGTGCCACCAGCAGATCCCAGGGTGGAGATACGCAGTATTTT.

About this clone: One end of the junction does not line up with germline, which may come from a read error. J is TRBJ2-1 and V is TRBV12-5; no clear D. This CDR3 is built from 13 residues. Germline CDR1 LGHNT, CDR2 FRNRAP. In nucleotides, the CDR3 is TGTGCTAGTGGAGGAAGCTCCTGCAATGAGCAGTTCTTC. This sequence encodes CASGGSSCNEQFF.

The gene calls are TRBV2 and TRBJ1-2; 10 positions agree with TRBD1. CDR1 and CDR2 (germline): SNHLY, FYNNEI. Trimming took 1 base from V and 2 from J; bases not matched to a gene: 1. CDR3 size: 15 residues. CDR3 region: CASSEVGQGNYGYTF. In DNA, the CDR3 is TGTGCCAGCAGTGAAGTGGGACAGGGGAACTATGGCTACACCTTC.

The gene calls are TRBV2 and TRBJ1-5; D is perhaps TRBD1 (5 bases). This CDR3 region has 14 residues. In germline, CDR1 is SNHLY, CDR2 FYNNEI. Trimming cost V 3 bases and J 2 bases, with 8 bases left between them. The CDR3, as DNA: TGTGCCAGCAGTGATTCGGGGGGCAATCAGCCCCAGCATTTT. This encodes CASSDSGGNQPQHF.

The sample holds a few counts of this clone. The chain recombines TRBV4-1 with TRBJ2-5, with 7 bases fitting TRBD1. The germline gives CDR1 MGHRA, CDR2 YSYEKL. V trimming: 4 bases; J trimming: 8 bases; junction bases outside the gene matches: 4. This CDR3 contains 12 residues. CDR3 coding DNA: TGCGCCAGCAGCCTCTCAGGGGGTACCCAGTACTTC. It specifies CASSLSGGTQYF.

This chain links TRBV6-5 with TRBJ1-6; TRBD1 might be the D (6 bases). There are 13 residues in the CDR3. V lost 3 bases, J lost 13 bases, and 13 bases lay in between. From germline, CDR1 is MNHEY and CDR2 SVGAGI. CDR3 residues: CASSYGGLGPLHF. CDR3 nucleotides: TGTGCCAGCAGTTATGGGGGGCTTGGGCCCCTCCACTTT.

The chain carries TRBV30 and TRBJ1-2, with 7 bases lining up with TRBD1. The CDR3 has 14 amino acids. Germline CDR1 GTSNPN, CDR2 SVGIG (reference sequence). The J segment lost 6 bases and the V segment lost 1 base, leaving 8 bases of the junction unmatched. The CDR3 spells CAWSGDRAGDGYTF. For the CDR3, the DNA is TGTGCCTGGAGTGGAGACAGGGCGGGAGATGGCTACACCTTC.

This chain connects TRBV6-5 to TRBJ2-6, with no clear D. The CDR3 covers 14 residues. Trimming cost V 8 bases and J 0 bases, with 8 bases left between them. Per germline, CDR1 MNHEY and CDR2 SVGAGI. The CDR3 protein is CASYRNSGANVLTF. The CDR3 region has the DNA TGTGCCAGCTACAGAAACTCTGGGGCCAACGTCCTGACTTTC.

Written as DNA, the CDR3 is TGTGCCAGCAGCCCTGGTACGGTCCTTCTAGCGGGGGACTACAATGAGCAGTTCTTC. Its protein product is CASSPGTVLLAGDYNEQFF. V gene TRBV5-6 combines with J gene TRBJ2-1; 10 bases map to TRBD2. V shed 4 bases and J 3 bases; nucleotides not matched to a gene: 16. CDR1 SGHDT and CDR2 YYEEEE come from the germline V gene. The CDR3 covers 19 residues.

V gene TRBV9 combines with J gene TRBJ2-3, with 9 nucleotides matching TRBD2. Germline V gene data show CDR1 as SGDLS and CDR2 as YYNGEE. This CDR3 spans 15 amino acids. Trimming cost V 2 bases and J 0 bases; bases outside gene matches: 1. CDR3 DNA: TGTGCCAGCAGCGTTGGGACTAGCAGCACAGATACGCAGTATTTT. Translation: CASSVGTSSTDTQYF. Full variable domain (remainder filled in from reference TRBV9 and TRBJ2-3): DSGVTQTPKHLITATGQRVTLRCSPRSGDLSVYWYQQSLDQGLQFLIQYYNGEERAKGNILERFSAQQFPDLHSELNLSSLELGDSALYFCASSVGTSSTDTQYFGPGTRLTVL.

The chain links TRBV2 to TRBJ1-2; D might be TRBD1 (6 bases). This CDR3 has 11 amino acids. V was pared by 6 bases and J by 6 bases, with 8 bases between. Per germline, CDR1 SNHLY and CDR2 FYNNEI. The CDR3 sequence is CASSAGDGYTF. The CDR3, as DNA: TGTGCCAGCAGCGCAGGGGATGGCTACACCTTC.

CDR3: CASSSYRTDTQYF. The CDR3 region has the DNA TGTGCCAGCAGCAGTTATCGCACAGATACGCAGTATTTT. J is TRBJ2-3 and V is TRBV13; no reliable D call. Germline CDR1 is PRHDT and CDR2 is FYEKMQ (reference sequence). V was cut by 5 bases and J by 1 base, with 7 bases left in between. The CDR3 extends over 13 amino acids.